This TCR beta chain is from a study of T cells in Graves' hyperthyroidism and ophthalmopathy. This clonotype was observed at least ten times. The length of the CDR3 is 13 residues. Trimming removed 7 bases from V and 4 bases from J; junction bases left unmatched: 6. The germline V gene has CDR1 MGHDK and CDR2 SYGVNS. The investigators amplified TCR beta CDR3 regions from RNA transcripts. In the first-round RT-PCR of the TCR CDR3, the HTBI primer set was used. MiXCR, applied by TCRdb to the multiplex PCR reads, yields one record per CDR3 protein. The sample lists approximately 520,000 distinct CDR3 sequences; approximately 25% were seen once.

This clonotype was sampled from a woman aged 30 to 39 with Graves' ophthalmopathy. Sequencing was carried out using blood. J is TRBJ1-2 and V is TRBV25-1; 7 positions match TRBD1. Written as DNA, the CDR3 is TGTGCCAGCAAAGAGCCAGGGGGCTATGGCTACACCTTC. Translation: CASKEPGGYGYTF.